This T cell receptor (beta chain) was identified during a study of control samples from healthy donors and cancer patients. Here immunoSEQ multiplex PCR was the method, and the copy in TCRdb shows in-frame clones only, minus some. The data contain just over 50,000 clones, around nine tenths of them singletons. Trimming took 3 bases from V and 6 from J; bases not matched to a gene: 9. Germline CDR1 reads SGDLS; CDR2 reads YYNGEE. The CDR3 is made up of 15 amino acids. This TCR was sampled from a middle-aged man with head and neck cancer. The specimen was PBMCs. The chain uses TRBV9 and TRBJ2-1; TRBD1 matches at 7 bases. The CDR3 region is CASSAGGQTLNEQFF. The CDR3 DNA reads TGTGCCAGCAGCGCAGGGGGACAGACCCTCAATGAGCAGTTCTTC.